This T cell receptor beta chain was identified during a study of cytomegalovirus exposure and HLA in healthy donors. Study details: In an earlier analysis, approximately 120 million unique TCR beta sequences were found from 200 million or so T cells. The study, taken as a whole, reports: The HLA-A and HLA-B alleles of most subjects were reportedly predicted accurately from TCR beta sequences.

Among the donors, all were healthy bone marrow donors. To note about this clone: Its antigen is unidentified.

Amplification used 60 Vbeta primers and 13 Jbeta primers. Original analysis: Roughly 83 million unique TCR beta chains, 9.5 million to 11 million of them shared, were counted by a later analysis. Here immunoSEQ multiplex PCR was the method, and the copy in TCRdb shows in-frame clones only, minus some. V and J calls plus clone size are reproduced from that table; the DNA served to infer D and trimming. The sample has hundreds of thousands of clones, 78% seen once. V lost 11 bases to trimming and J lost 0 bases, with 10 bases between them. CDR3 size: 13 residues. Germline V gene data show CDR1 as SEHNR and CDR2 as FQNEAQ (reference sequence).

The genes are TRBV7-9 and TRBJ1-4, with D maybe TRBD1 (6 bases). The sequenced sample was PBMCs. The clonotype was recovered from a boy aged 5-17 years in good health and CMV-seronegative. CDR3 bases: TGTGCCCTAACAGGGCCAACTAATGAAAAACTGTTTTTT. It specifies CALTGPTNEKLFF. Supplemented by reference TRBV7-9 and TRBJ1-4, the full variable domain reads DTGVSQNPRHKITKRGQNVTFRCDPISEHNRLYWYRQTLGQGPEFLTYFQNEAQLEKSRLLSDRFSAERPKGSFSTLEIQRTEQGDSAMYLCALTGPTNEKLFFGSGTQLSVL.